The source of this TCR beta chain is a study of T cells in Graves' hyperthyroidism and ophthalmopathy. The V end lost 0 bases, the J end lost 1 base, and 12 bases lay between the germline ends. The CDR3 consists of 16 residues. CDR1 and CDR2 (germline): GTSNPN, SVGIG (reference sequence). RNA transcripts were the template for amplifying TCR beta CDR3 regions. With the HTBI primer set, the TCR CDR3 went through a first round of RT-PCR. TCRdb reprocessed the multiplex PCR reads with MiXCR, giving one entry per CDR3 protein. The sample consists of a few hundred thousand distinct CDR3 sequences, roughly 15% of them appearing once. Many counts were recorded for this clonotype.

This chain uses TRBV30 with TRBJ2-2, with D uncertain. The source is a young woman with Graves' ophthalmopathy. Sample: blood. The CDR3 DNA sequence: TGTGCCTGGAGTGTACGGGCTGGAATGAACACCGGGGAGCTGTTTTTT. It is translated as CAWSVRAGMNTGELFF.